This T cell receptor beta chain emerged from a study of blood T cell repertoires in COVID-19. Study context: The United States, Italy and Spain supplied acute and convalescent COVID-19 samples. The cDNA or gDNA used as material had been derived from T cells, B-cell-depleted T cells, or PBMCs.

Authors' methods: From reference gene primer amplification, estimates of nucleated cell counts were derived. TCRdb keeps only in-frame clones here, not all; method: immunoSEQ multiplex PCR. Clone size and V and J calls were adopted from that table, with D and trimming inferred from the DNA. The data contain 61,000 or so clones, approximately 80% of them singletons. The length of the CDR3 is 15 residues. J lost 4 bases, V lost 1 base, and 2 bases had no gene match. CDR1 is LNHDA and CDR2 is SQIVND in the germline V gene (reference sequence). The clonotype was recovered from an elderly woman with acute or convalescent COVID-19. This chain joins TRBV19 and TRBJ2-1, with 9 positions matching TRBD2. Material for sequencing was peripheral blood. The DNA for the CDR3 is TGTGCCAGTAGTATAGGCCTAGCGGGGTACAATGAGCAGTTCTTC. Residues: CASSIGLAGYNEQFF. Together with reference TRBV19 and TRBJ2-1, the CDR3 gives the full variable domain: DGGITQSPKYLFRKEGQNVTLSCEQNLNHDAMYWYRQDPGQGLRLIYYSQIVNDFQKGDIAEGYSVSREKKESFPLTVTSAQKNPTAFYLCASSIGLAGYNEQFFGPGTRLTVL.